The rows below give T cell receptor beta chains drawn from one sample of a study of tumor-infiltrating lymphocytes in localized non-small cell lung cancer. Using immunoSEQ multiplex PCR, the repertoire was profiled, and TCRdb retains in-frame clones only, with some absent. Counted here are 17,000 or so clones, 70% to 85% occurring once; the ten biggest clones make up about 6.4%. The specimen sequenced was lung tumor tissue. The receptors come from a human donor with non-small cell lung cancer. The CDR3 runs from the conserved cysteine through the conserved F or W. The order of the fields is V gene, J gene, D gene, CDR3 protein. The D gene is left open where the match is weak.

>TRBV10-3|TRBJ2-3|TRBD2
CAIKTSGRGDTQYF
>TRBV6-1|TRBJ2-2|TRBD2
CASSGLAGGPGELFF
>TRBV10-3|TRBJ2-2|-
CAISEADDSNTGELFF
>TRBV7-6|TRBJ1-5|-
CASSLSSPLLSNQPQHF
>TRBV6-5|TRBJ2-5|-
CASSYSLGLGETQYF
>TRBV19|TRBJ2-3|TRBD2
CASKGLAGAADTQYF
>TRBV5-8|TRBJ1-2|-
CASKGRDYGYTF
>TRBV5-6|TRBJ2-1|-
CASSWSSLGVSEQFF
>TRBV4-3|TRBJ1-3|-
CASSQDLRNPRNTIYF
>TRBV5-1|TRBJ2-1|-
CASSLDAPSYNEQFF
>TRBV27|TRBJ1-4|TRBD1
CASRPGGGGEKLFF
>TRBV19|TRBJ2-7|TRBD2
CASSRGLEFYEQYF
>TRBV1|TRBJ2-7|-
CTSSQVWGGRPARYEQYF
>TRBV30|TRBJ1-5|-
CAWSVPGQIGQPQHF
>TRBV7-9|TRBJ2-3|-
CASSLVVSRTDTQYF
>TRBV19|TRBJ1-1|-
CASSMTADTEAFF
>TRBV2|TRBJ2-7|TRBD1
CASHWDRVDEQYF
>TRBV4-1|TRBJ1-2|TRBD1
CASSTRDRGTGYTF
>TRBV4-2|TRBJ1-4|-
CASSQFQGDGNEKLFF
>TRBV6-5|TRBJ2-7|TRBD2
CASSYTPRGVVYEQYF
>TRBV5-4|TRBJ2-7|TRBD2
CASSQEGLAGAREQYF
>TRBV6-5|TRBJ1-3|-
CASSYLAGGVGNTIYF
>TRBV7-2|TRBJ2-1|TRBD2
CASSLGREGSEQFF
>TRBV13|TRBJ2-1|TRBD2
CASSEREGSYNEQFF
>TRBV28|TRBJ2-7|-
CASGGRGPYEQYF
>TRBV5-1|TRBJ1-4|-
CASSFRGEKLFF
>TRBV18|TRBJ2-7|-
CASSPLFGVNNYEQYF
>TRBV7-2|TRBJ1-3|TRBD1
CASSLEDRAGNTIYF
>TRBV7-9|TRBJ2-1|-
CASSRVGRSYNEQFF
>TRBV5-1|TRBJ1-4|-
CASSLTAATNEKLFF
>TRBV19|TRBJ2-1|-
CASTSGGEIHEQFF
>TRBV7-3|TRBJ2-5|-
CASSPDGRAQYF
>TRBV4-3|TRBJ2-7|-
CASSQEGGRDEQYF
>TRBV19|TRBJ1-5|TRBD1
CASKQGQELSNQPQHF
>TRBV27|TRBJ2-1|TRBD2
CASSPLLGRGDNEQFF
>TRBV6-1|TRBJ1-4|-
CASSLVATNEKLFF